The T cell receptor beta chain described here comes from a study of blood T cell repertoires in COVID-19. Overall study: Samples taken during acute and convalescent COVID-19 were collected in the United States, Italy and Spain. Nucleic acid was either cDNA or gDNA, and it came from T cells, B-cell-depleted T cells, or PBMCs.

V was cut by 5 bases and J by 3 bases, with 5 bases left in between. This CDR3 is built from 12 residues. The authors' processing: Cell counts per sample came from amplifying reference gene primers. The data were produced by immunoSEQ multiplex PCR, yet TCRdb's version contains in-frame clones alone and is incomplete. V and J calls and clone size are as listed in that table; D and trimming were resolved from the DNA. The table has about 120,000 clones, 75% to 90% seen once; the top ten hold 28%. Sample: peripheral blood. V usage is TRBV12-3 or TRBV12-4 and J usage is TRBJ2-1; D is ambiguous. The sequence came from a man between 65 and 85 years old with active or convalescent COVID-19. The CDR3 is CASSAYYNEQFF. The CDR3 DNA reads as TGTGCCAGCAGTGCCTACTACAATGAGCAGTTCTTC.